The present entry profiles one T cell receptor (beta chain) with its context. Healthy HIV-negative adults with no recent acute infections or vaccinations were recruited as donors. The germline gives CDR1 MGHDK, CDR2 SYGVNS. V shed 10 bases and J shed 5 bases, with 20 bases lying between them. There are 14 residues in the CDR3. Each subset's genomic DNA was split evenly across several immunoSEQ plates. The repertoire was sequenced with immunoSEQ multiplex PCR; TCRdb's copy has only in-frame clones and lacks some. The sample has under 600,000 clones, about 75% seen once; the top ten hold approximately 12%. These data come from a study of shared clonotypes between healthy human individuals.

This receptor was identified in a woman in her 40s in good health. Some clones in this sample may be carry-over from other donors' samples. This chain links TRBV25-1 with TRBJ2-5; weak D call: TRBD2 (5 bases). Input material: PBMCs. CDR3 region: CATLSIRPGETQYF. The DNA of the CDR3 is TGTGCCACCTTGAGTATACGGCCGGGGGAGACCCAGTACTTC. Together with reference TRBV25-1 and TRBJ2-5, the CDR3 gives the full variable domain: EADIYQTPRYLVIGTGKKITLECSQTMGHDKMYWYQQDPGMELHLIHYSYGVNSTEKGDLSSESTVSRIRTEHFPLTLESARPSHTSQYLCATLSIRPGETQYFGPGTRLLVL.